These 17 T cell receptor beta chains came from one sample sequenced in a study of cytomegalovirus exposure and HLA in healthy donors. Use of 60 Vbeta and 13 Jbeta primers characterized the PCR. Profiling relied on immunoSEQ multiplex PCR, and the TCRdb table lists in-frame clones only, not all of them. The sample records about 100,000 clones, around 78% being singletons. Material for sequencing was PBMCs. These TCRs come from a middle-aged man in good health and CMV-seronegative.

This clone is a singleton in its sample. The rearrangement links TRBV4-1 to TRBJ1-3; D gene ambiguous. Trimming left V 4 bases short and J 4 bases short, with 20 bases between. Germline V lookup: CDR1 MGHRA, CDR2 YSYEKL. The CDR3 spans 17 residues. The DNA of the CDR3 is TGCGCCAGCAGCCGGTACACAGCCTCCGTGGCGGGAAACACCATATATTTT. The encoded protein is CASSRYTASVAGNTIYF.

This chain joins TRBV7-6 and TRBJ1-5, with 10 bases that match TRBD1. The CDR3 has 15 residues. CDR1 is SGHVS and CDR2 is FNYEAQ in the germline V gene. J lost 1 base, V lost 4 bases, and 1 base had no gene match. The DNA of the CDR3 is TGTGCCAGCAGCTCGGGACAGGGGAGCAATCAGCCCCAGCATTTT. Its protein is CASSSGQGSNQPQHF.

V gene TRBV7-6 combines with J gene TRBJ2-3; 14 positions match TRBD2. The CDR3 is 20 residues long. Trimming removed 1 base from V and 5 bases from J; junction bases left unmatched: 14. CDR1 is SGHVS and CDR2 is FNYEAQ in the germline V gene. DNA for the CDR3: TGTGCCAGCAGCTTAGAAATCGGAGGACTAGCGGGGGGTTATGGAGATACGCAGTATTTT. It specifies CASSLEIGGLAGGYGDTQYF.

This clone was recorded only once. The V call is TRBV7-2, the J call TRBJ2-3, with D perhaps matching TRBD2 (6 bases). Per germline, CDR1 SGHTA and CDR2 FQGNSA. The V end lost 4 bases, the J end lost 4 bases, and 15 bases lay between the germline ends. The CDR3 has 15 amino acids. The CDR3, as DNA: TGTGCCAGCAGCTCCGTCAGACTAGTTGCAGATACGCAGTATTTT. Its translation: CASSSVRLVADTQYF.

For this clone: A junction end diverges from the germline sequence, so it may reflect a read error. The chain recombines TRBV5-1 with TRBJ1-5, with D unclear. CDR1 is SGHRS and CDR2 is YFSETQ in the germline V gene. The CDR3 loop spans 15 amino acids. The CDR3 spells CASSADGVSNQSQHF. In DNA form, the CDR3 reads TGCGCCAGCAGCGCTGACGGAGTTTCGAATCAGTCCCAGCATTTT. Full variable domain (rest looked up from reference TRBV5-1 and TRBJ1-5): KAGVTQTPRYLIKTRGQQVTLSCSPISGHRSVSWYQQTPGQGLQFLFEYFSETQRNKGNFPGRFSGRQFSNSRSEMNVSTLELGDSALYLCASSADGVSNQSQHFGDGTRLSIL.

The chain combines TRBV7-8 with TRBJ1-2, with 9 bases lining up with TRBD1. Looked up from germline, CDR1 is SGHVS and CDR2 is FQNEAQ. After removal of 6 bases from V and 8 bases from J, the junction contained 10 bases not matched to a gene. The CDR3 contains 14 residues. The CDR3, as DNA: TGTGCCAGCAGGCCTTCCGGGACAGGGCGAGGCTACACCTTC. Translating it yields CASRPSGTGRGYTF.

This clone was detected once. The CDR3 DNA reads as TGTGCCAGTAGTCGAGGCAGTGAGCCCCTAAACTCTGGGGCCAACGTCCTGACTTTC. This translates into CASSRGSEPLNSGANVLTF. V and J are TRBV19 and TRBJ2-6; D gene unclear. The CDR3 extends over 19 amino acids. Between the trimmed V and J ends, which lost 5 bases and 0 bases, there was a span of 20 bases. Germline V gives CDR1 LNHDA, CDR2 SQIVND (reference sequence). The complete variable domain, with remaining parts taken from reference TRBV19 and TRBJ2-6, reads DGGITQSPKYLFRKEGQNVTLSCEQNLNHDAMYWYRQDPGQGLRLIYYSQIVNDFQKGDIAEGYSVSREKKESFPLTVTSAQKNPTAFYLCASSRGSEPLNSGANVLTFGAGSRLTVL.

The V gene is TRBV6-5, the J gene TRBJ1-5; 7 nucleotides match TRBD1. Germline CDR1 and CDR2: MNHEY and SVGAGI. Germline trimming cut 6 bases from V and 3 bases from J; bases unmatched to any gene: 8. The CDR3 is 15 residues long. The CDR3 spells CASRPRTGVNQPQHF. For the CDR3, the DNA is TGTGCCAGCAGGCCACGGACAGGAGTCAATCAGCCCCAGCATTTT.

The chain uses TRBV4-3 and TRBJ2-7; TRBD1 matches 9 bases. The germline CDR1 and CDR2 sequences are LGHNA and YSLEER. The trim removed 0 bases at V and 3 bases at J, leaving 6 bases unmatched. The CDR3 covers 16 residues. The CDR3 coding sequence is TGCGCCAGCAGCCAAGAAGAGGGACAGGGTGGCTACGAGCAGTACTTC. It yields the protein CASSQEEGQGGYEQYF.

This chain connects TRBV6-1 to TRBJ2-1; the match to TRBD2 covers 10 bases. The length of the CDR3 is 18 residues. Germline CDR1 reads MNHNS; CDR2 reads SASEGT. Losses at the gene ends were 2 bases for V and 3 bases for J; bases not matched to a gene: 10. The CDR3 reads CASSESGGEQGYYNEQFF. The CDR3 DNA reads TGTGCCAGCAGTGAAAGCGGGGGGGAACAGGGATACTACAATGAGCAGTTCTTC.

This clone was detected once. The CDR3 DNA is TGTGCCTGGAGTGGTGGCCGCTATGGCTACACCTTC. Its translation: CAWSGGRYGYTF. This chain joins TRBV30 and TRBJ1-2; D is ambiguous. With 1 base removed from V and 4 bases from J, the gap between germline ends came to 7 bases. The CDR3 is 12 residues long. The germline CDR1 and CDR2 sequences are GTSNPN and SVGIG (reference sequence).

The chain couples TRBV25-1 to TRBJ2-1, with a tentative D call TRBD1 (5 bases). Germline loops: CDR1 MGHDK, CDR2 SYGVNS. V lost 5 bases, J lost 0 bases, and 8 bases lay in between. The CDR3 runs 14 residues. CDR3 loop: CASSHDSSYNEQFF. CDR3 bases: TGTGCCAGCAGTCATGACAGCTCCTACAATGAGCAGTTCTTC.

The V gene is TRBV2, the J gene TRBJ1-5; possible D gene TRBD1, 5 bases. The CDR3 loop spans 14 amino acids. V was pared by 3 bases and J by 4 bases, with 10 bases between. Germline CDR1 is SNHLY and CDR2 is FYNNEI. The DNA for the CDR3 is TGTGCCAGCAGTGACATTACAGGTAATCAGCCCCAGCATTTT. It is translated as CASSDITGNQPQHF.

The gene calls are TRBV9 and TRBJ1-2; 8 bases line up with TRBD1. Germline V gives CDR1 SGDLS, CDR2 YYNGEE. This CDR3 region has 16 residues. Trimming at V came to 4 bases and at J to 4 bases, leaving 12 bases not matched to a gene. Here the CDR3 DNA reads TGTGCCAGCAGCCCCCAATCGACAGGGGTGAGCTATGGCTACACCTTC. Amino acid sequence: CASSPQSTGVSYGYTF.

CDR3 nucleotides: TGCGCCAGCAGCTTGTCCTATGGGGCAAATATAAACATTCAGTACTTC. Encoded protein: CASSLSYGANINIQYF. This chain links TRBV5-1 with TRBJ2-4, with TRBD1 as a possible D gene (5 bases). Trimming pared 1 base from V and 6 bases from J, leaving 17 bases between. The CDR3 sequence is 16 residues long. Germline V gene lookup returns CDR1 SGHRS and CDR2 YFSETQ.

The chain employs TRBV4-1 and TRBJ1-1; a weak D match, TRBD1 (5 bases). The germline V gene encodes CDR1 MGHRA and CDR2 YSYEKL. The CDR3 runs to 16 residues. With 0 bases removed from V and 5 bases from J, the gap between germline ends came to 16 bases. The CDR3: CASSQDPSWEGTEAFF. The CDR3 DNA follows: TGCGCCAGCAGCCAAGACCCCTCGTGGGAGGGGACTGAAGCTTTCTTT.

The chain couples TRBV18 to TRBJ1-4, with D hard to call. The CDR3 consists of 13 residues. V dropped 2 bases and J dropped 7 bases, with 8 bases sitting between them. Germline CDR1 KGHSH, CDR2 LQKENI. The DNA for the CDR3 is TGTGCCAGCTCACCATCACAACGTGAAAAACTGTTTTTT. Translated, it gives CASSPSQREKLFF. Full variable domain (remainder filled in from reference TRBV18 and TRBJ1-4): NAGVMQNPRHLVRRRGQEARLRCSPMKGHSHVYWYRQLPEEGLKFMVYLQKENIIDESGMPKERFSAEFPKEGPSILRIQQVVRGDSAAYFCASSPSQREKLFFGSGTQLSVL.